The entry below gives a single TCR beta chain sequence along with its context. Its antigen remains unknown. In germline, CDR1 is MNHEY, CDR2 SMNVEV (reference sequence). The V end was cut by 3 bases, the J end by 0 bases, with 6 bases between. The CDR3 consists of 14 residues. This entry is derived from a study of OX40 agonist ivuxolimab in advanced cancers. Study details: Enrolled patients in dose escalation had cancers that were hepatocellular carcinoma, melanoma, renal cell or head and neck cancer. Study-wide findings and caveats: Relative to CD4+ cells, CD8+ T cells on average had more expanded clones.

Sequenced by immunoSEQ multiplex PCR; TCRdb stores in-frame clones only, minus some. This sample carries tens of thousands of clones, roughly 87% of them seen once, and the ten largest clones take 8.5% to 14%. The J gene is TRBJ1-5, the V gene TRBV27; no reliable D call. The source was CD4+ or CD8+ T cells sorted from blood, collected in a trial of the OX40 agonist ivuxolimab. The clonotype was recovered from an adult with an advanced solid tumor such as melanoma, head and neck, liver or kidney cancer. The CDR3 DNA follows: TGTGCCAGCAGTTTCGAAAATAGCAATCAGCCCCAGCATTTT. It translates to CASSFENSNQPQHF.